The 3 T cell receptor beta chains given below trace back to one sample, sequenced in a study of T cell repertoires in cytomegalovirus infection. Using its own MiXCR run on the reads, TCRdb lists one record per CDR3 protein. This sample has over 300,000 distinct CDR3 sequences, with 8% to 9.5% found just once. Sequencing was performed on PBMCs. The source is a human donor in good health (CMV status not recorded). Some clones in this sample may be carry-over from other donors' samples.

At least ten counts were recorded for this clonotype. CDR3 coding DNA: TGTGCCAGCAGCTTAACGGCGAGATGGGATTCACCCCTCCACTTT. It specifies CASSLTARWDSPLHF. The chain combines TRBV11-1 with TRBJ1-6; D is uncertain. This CDR3 contains 15 residues. V lost 2 bases and J 8 bases, leaving 13 bases between the germline ends. Per the germline V gene, CDR1 is SGHAT and CDR2 is FQDESV (reference sequence).

J is TRBJ2-5 and V is TRBV5-3; D is uncertain. TRBV5-3 is recorded as an ORF, its role being uncertain. V lost 0 bases and J lost 11, with 8 bases in between. CDR3 length: 11 residues. The CDR3 nucleotides are TGTGCCAGAAGCTTGGGCTATTGGCAGTACTTC. As protein: CARSLGYWQYF.

There are many counts of this clonotype. The chain is built from TRBV6-1 and TRBJ2-1; the D gene is possibly TRBD2 (6 bases). The CDR3 totals 16 residues. The germline gives CDR1 MNHNS, CDR2 SASEGT. V was trimmed by 4 bases and J by 1 base, leaving 14 bases between them. This CDR3 is CASSGKAAGSYNEQFF. The CDR3 nucleotides are TGTGCCAGCAGTGGCAAAGCAGCGGGTTCCTACAATGAGCAGTTCTTC.